The entry below gives a single TCR beta chain sequence along with its context. Its specificity is not known. Reverse transcription of all isolated RNA meant that expressed TCRB transcripts were sequenced. Some clones are missing from TCRdb's copy, which holds only in-frame ones; the method was immunoSEQ multiplex PCR. The sample yields roughly 280,000 clones, around 22% seen once. These data come from a study of beta chain features in type 1 diabetes. General study results and limits: Type 1 diabetes patients had TCRB CDR3s that were shorter (moderately but significantly so) in all four CD4+ subsets.

Populations isolated by sorting all had purity greater than 95%. This TCR was recovered from a woman aged 25 to 39 with type 1 diabetes. Sequencing used naive CD4+ T cells from blood.

The CDR3 here is CASSYQGTETQYF. The CDR3 bases are TGTGCCAGCAGCTATCAGGGGACGGAGACCCAGTACTTC. This chain uses TRBV9 with TRBJ2-5; maybe TRBD1 (6 bases). CDR3 length equals 13 residues. Per the germline V gene, CDR1 is SGDLS and CDR2 is YYNGEE. Trimming shortened V by 4 bases and J by 5 bases, and 12 bases separated the two germline ends.